Following are 32 T cell receptor beta chains from one sample sequenced in a study of read filtering for tumor transcriptome and immune sequencing. The library was built from roughly 400 ng RNA with molecular barcoded adaptors for alpha/delta and beta/gamma chains. TCRdb passed the reads through MiXCR, listing each CDR3 protein once. The sample carries some 120,000 distinct CDR3 sequences, approximately 13% recorded once. Sequenced input: a population of CD138-negative cells sorted from bone marrow. Source of these receptors: a donor aged 40 or over with multiple myeloma.

This clonotype occurred a few times. The genes are TRBV19 and TRBJ2-1; 8 bases match TRBD1. The CDR3 length is 16 residues. V gave up 4 bases and J gave up 0 bases; unmatched junction bases: 5. From germline, CDR1 is LNHDA and CDR2 SQIVND (reference sequence). CDR3 protein: CASSSRTGISYNEQFF. The CDR3 nucleotides read TGTGCCAGTAGTAGTCGGACAGGGATCTCCTACAATGAGCAGTTCTTC.

This clonotype showed up many times. Since the CDR3 does not end with the conserved phenylalanine or tryptophan, this likely comes from a read error. The V call is TRBV7-2, the J call TRBJ2-1; TRBD2 is a possible D gene (6 bases). The V gene's germline CDR1 is SGHTA and CDR2 FQGNSA. There are 13 residues in the CDR3. With 5 bases removed from V and 4 bases from J, the gap between germline ends came to 9 bases. The CDR3 DNA follows: TGTGCCAGCAGCACGGGACTGTACAATGAGCAGTTCCTC. Its translation is CASSTGLYNEQFL.

This clonotype was seen at least ten times. This chain links TRBV3-1 with TRBJ1-5, with 7 bases that match TRBD1. The CDR3 consists of 15 residues. From germline, CDR1 is LGHDT and CDR2 YNNKEL (reference sequence). V lost 1 base and J lost 6; bases outside the gene matches: 6. For the CDR3, the DNA is TGTGCCAGCAGCCAAGGGACAGGTCGGAGTCAGCCCCAGCATTTT. The encoded protein is CASSQGTGRSQPQHF.

This clonotype appeared a few times. A much larger clone is a single base away; this may be a read error. The chain uses TRBV11-2 and TRBJ2-2, with D perhaps TRBD2 (6 bases). Per germline, CDR1 SGHAT and CDR2 FQNNGV. Trimming took off 7 bases at V and 6 bases at J, with 21 bases between the two ends. This CDR3 region has 16 residues. The CDR3, as DNA: TGTGCCAGCACAACGGGAGTAGGCCTTAACGCCGGGGAGCTGTTTTTT. Amino acids: CASTTGVGLNAGELFF.

This clonotype was picked up many times. This chain connects TRBV9 to TRBJ2-1; perhaps TRBD2 as D (7 bases). CDR1 and CDR2 from the germline V gene are SGDLS and YYNGEE. This CDR3 spans 15 amino acids. Trimming cost V 0 bases and J 2 bases, with 9 bases left between them. The CDR3 spells CASSVGGGPYNEQFF. Here the CDR3 DNA reads TGTGCCAGCAGCGTAGGCGGGGGCCCCTACAATGAGCAGTTCTTC. The variable domain in full, completed from reference TRBV9 and TRBJ2-1, reads DSGVTQTPKHLITATGQRVTLRCSPRSGDLSVYWYQQSLDQGLQFLIQYYNGEERAKGNILERFSAQQFPDLHSELNLSSLELGDSALYFCASSVGGGPYNEQFFGPGTRLTVL.

This clonotype appeared many times. V and J are TRBV7-2 and TRBJ2-3; TRBD1 might be the D (5 bases). Trimming stripped 3 bases from V and 3 bases from J, with 10 bases between. CDR1 and CDR2 from the germline V gene are SGHTA and FQGNSA. The CDR3 contains 14 residues. As DNA, the CDR3 is TGTGCCAGCAGCTTTTCACGGACAACAGATACGCAGTATTTT. Translated, it gives CASSFSRTTDTQYF. Looking up the rest from reference TRBV7-2 and TRBJ2-3 gives the full variable domain: GAGVSQSPSNKVTEKGKDVELRCDPISGHTALYWYRQSLGQGLEFLIYFQGNSAPDKSGLPSDRFSAERTGGSVSTLTIQRTQQEDSAVYLCASSFSRTTDTQYFGPGTRLTVL.

This sequence joins TRBV20-1 and TRBJ2-1, with D possibly called TRBD1 or TRBD2 (5 bases each). The V end lost 1 base, the J end lost 10 bases, and 17 bases lay between the germline ends. Germline CDR1 reads DFQATT; CDR2 reads SNEGSKA (reference sequence). CDR3 length: 14 amino acids. CDR3 loop: CSARVPDWTREQFF. The CDR3 DNA sequence: TGCAGTGCTAGAGTTCCGGACTGGACACGAGAGCAGTTCTTC.

This clonotype occurred many times. The chain recombines TRBV27 with TRBJ2-3; no definite D call. Germline assignment: CDR1 MNHEY and CDR2 SMNVEV (reference sequence). The CDR3 covers 12 residues. CDR3 in DNA: TGTGCTACAGCAGAGGGCACAGATACGCAGTATTTT. This translates into CATAEGTDTQYF.

Note on this clonotype: A read error may be the cause here, since a much bigger clone is one base away. V is TRBV5-1 and J is TRBJ1-1, with D unclear. V lost 0 bases, J lost 7 bases, and 13 bases lay in between. The CDR3 contains 14 residues. The germline CDR1 and CDR2 sequences are SGHRS and YFSETQ. The CDR3 bases are TGCGCCAGCAGCTTGGGGGCCAGCGTCGGTGAAGCTTTCTTT. Protein sequence: CASSLGASVGEAFF.

CDR3 residues: CATNQGGFRNQPQHF. CDR3 nucleotide sequence: TGTGCCACTAACCAGGGCGGCTTCCGCAATCAGCCCCAGCATTTT. This chain joins TRBV28 and TRBJ1-5; perhaps TRBD1 as D (5 bases). Germline values: CDR1 MDHEN, CDR2 SYDVKM. There are 15 residues in the CDR3. V dropped 10 bases and J dropped 2 bases, with 18 bases sitting between them.

Ten or more counts support this clonotype. This chain connects TRBV20-1 to TRBJ2-1; 7 bases fit TRBD2. The CDR3 length is 15 residues. With 0 bases clipped from V and 3 bases from J, the junction kept 5 bases outside the gene matches. Germline V gene data show CDR1 as DFQATT and CDR2 as SNEGSKA (reference sequence). CDR3 residues: CSARELCGGYNEQFF. The CDR3 coding sequence is TGCAGTGCTAGAGAACTCTGCGGGGGCTACAATGAGCAGTTCTTC.

This clonotype was counted at least ten times. The chain combines TRBV5-4 with TRBJ2-5; no definite D call. CDR3 length equals 16 residues. Trimming removed 3 bases from V and 1 base from J, with 16 bases in between. Germline CDR1 is SGHNT and CDR2 is YYREEE (reference sequence). DNA for the CDR3: TGTGCCAGCAGCTCCCCTGGGCAGGCAGCCCAAGAGACCCAGTACTTC. It is translated as CASSSPGQAAQETQYF.

This clonotype has ten or more counts. The chain uses TRBV11-2 and TRBJ1-5; no clear D gene. Trimming removed 1 base at V and 1 base at J, with 5 bases between. The CDR3 spans 14 residues. The germline V gene encodes CDR1 SGHAT and CDR2 FQNNGV. The CDR3: CASSLAPSNQPQHF. In nucleotides, the CDR3 is TGTGCCAGCAGCTTAGCCCCGAGCAATCAGCCCCAGCATTTT.

This clonotype has at least ten counts. V and J are TRBV7-9 and TRBJ2-3, with D possibly matching TRBD2 (6 bases). Between the trimmed V and J ends, which lost 5 bases and 0 bases, there was a span of 18 bases. The CDR3 has 17 residues. CDR1 SEHNR and CDR2 FQNEAQ come from the germline V gene (reference sequence). CDR3 DNA sequence: TGTGCCAGCAGCCCAGAGTTTAGCGGTCCTAGCACAGATACGCAGTATTTT. Protein sequence: CASSPEFSGPSTDTQYF.

This clonotype was detected ten times or more. One end of the junction does not line up with germline, which may come from a read error. The CDR3 region is CASSPPGLAPLF. CDR3 coding DNA: TGTGCCAGCAGTCCACCGGGACTAGCTCCCCTCTTC. The chain combines TRBV11-1 with TRBJ2-1; 9 nucleotides agree with TRBD2. This CDR3 contains 12 residues. Germline V gene sequence: CDR1 SGHAT, CDR2 FQDESV (reference sequence).

This clonotype was counted many times. V is TRBV20-1 and J is TRBJ2-1; D is possibly TRBD2 (6 bases). The germline CDR1 and CDR2 sequences are DFQATT and SNEGSKA (reference sequence). Trimming pared 3 bases from V and 6 bases from J, leaving 18 bases between. This CDR3 spans 15 amino acids. CDR3 DNA: TGCAGTGCTAGTGTGAGGAGGGCCTTAGTCAATGAGCAGTTCTTC. It translates to CSASVRRALVNEQFF.

This clonotype came up many times. This chain connects TRBV19 to TRBJ1-2; the D gene is possibly TRBD1 (5 bases). With 4 bases removed from V and 4 bases from J, the gap between germline ends came to 13 bases. Germline V lookup: CDR1 LNHDA, CDR2 SQIVND (reference sequence). This CDR3 has 14 residues. The CDR3 nucleotides are TGTGCCAGTAGTAAAGACAGTTCAGCCTATGGCTACACCTTC. This sequence encodes CASSKDSSAYGYTF.

There are many counts of this clonotype. This chain links TRBV19 with TRBJ1-4, with D maybe TRBD1 (5 bases). This CDR3 is 13 amino acids long. The ends were cut back, 7 bases at V and 7 bases at J, with 13 bases in the middle. The V gene's germline CDR1 is LNHDA and CDR2 SQIVND (reference sequence). The CDR3 reads CASNLGRSEKLFF. The CDR3 DNA reads TGTGCCAGTAACCTGGGACGGAGTGAAAAACTGTTTTTT.

About this clonotype itself: A much bigger clone sits one base away, suggesting this may be a read error. Here the CDR3 reads CASSQDQGVGSPLHF. The CDR3 DNA reads as TGTGCCAGCAGCCAAGATCAAGGGGTAGGTTCACCCCTCCACTTT. The chain recombines TRBV3-1 with TRBJ1-6; possibly TRBD1 for D (5 bases). Germline V gene data show CDR1 as LGHDT and CDR2 as YNNKEL (reference sequence). The CDR3 has 15 amino acids. The V end lost 0 bases, the J end lost 9 bases, and 12 bases lay between the germline ends.

This clonotype was counted at least ten times. The chain recombines TRBV6-2 or TRBV6-3 with TRBJ1-4; D gene unclear. This CDR3 has 12 residues. Germline V gene sequence: CDR1 MNHEY, CDR2 SVGEGT. The V end lost 4 bases, the J end lost 12 bases, and 12 bases lay between the germline ends. This CDR3 is CASSSVAPELFF. As DNA, the CDR3 is TGTGCCAGCAGTTCTGTGGCACCTGAACTGTTTTTT.

This clonotype has at least ten counts. The V gene is TRBV3-1, the J gene TRBJ2-1; weak D call: TRBD1 (6 bases). With 8 bases removed from V and 3 bases from J, the gap between germline ends came to 8 bases. Germline lookup yields CDR1 LGHDT and CDR2 YNNKEL (reference sequence). There are 12 residues in the CDR3. CDR3: CASGGRYNEQFF. The DNA of the CDR3 is TGTGCCAGCGGGGGCCGCTACAATGAGCAGTTCTTC.

This clonotype has only a few counts. The V gene is TRBV10-3, the J gene TRBJ1-2; a possible D gene is TRBD1 (5 bases). The CDR3 totals 13 residues. Germline assignment: CDR1 ENHRY and CDR2 SYGVKD. V was cut by 10 bases and J by 4 bases, with 16 bases left in between. For the CDR3, the DNA is TGTGCCAACAGAATCGGGACCACCTATGGCTACACCTTC. The encoded protein is CANRIGTTYGYTF.

This clonotype has a count of ten or more. The V gene is TRBV12-3 or TRBV12-4, the J gene TRBJ2-1; D unclear. CDR3 length equals 13 residues. Trimming took off 4 bases at V and 9 bases at J, with 13 bases between the two ends. The CDR3 here is CASSSNDGGEQFF. The CDR3 nucleotides read TGTGCCAGCAGTTCCAATGATGGCGGTGAGCAGTTCTTC.

In this sample, this clonotype turned up a few times. This chain uses TRBV9 with TRBJ1-5, with D tentatively TRBD1 (6 bases). The germline V gene encodes CDR1 SGDLS and CDR2 YYNGEE. There are 14 residues in the CDR3. Between the trimmed V and J ends, which lost 3 bases and 3 bases, there was a span of 10 bases. The CDR3 bases are TGTGCCAGCAGCGCAGGACAGAACAATCAGCCCCAGCATTTT. Encoded protein: CASSAGQNNQPQHF.

This clonotype was counted at least ten times. The V gene is TRBV7-2, the J gene TRBJ2-1, with TRBD2 identical over 12 bases. The V gene's germline CDR1 is SGHTA and CDR2 FQGNSA. V gave up 2 bases and J gave up 10 bases; unmatched junction bases: 9. The CDR3 totals 16 residues. CDR3 in amino acids: CASSLLSSGRASEQFF. The CDR3, as DNA: TGTGCCAGCAGCTTATTATCTAGCGGGAGGGCCAGCGAGCAGTTCTTC.

This clonotype was observed at least ten times. The chain joins TRBV20-1 to TRBJ2-3; perhaps TRBD1 as D (5 bases). The V gene lost 5 bases and the J gene lost 2 bases, with 14 bases spanning the gap. The CDR3 length is 14 residues. Germline loops: CDR1 DFQATT, CDR2 SNEGSKA (reference sequence). The CDR3 DNA follows: TGCAGTGCTCCGCATACAGGAGTCACAGATACGCAGTATTTT. Protein sequence: CSAPHTGVTDTQYF.

This clonotype was recorded at least ten times. The chain combines TRBV5-1 with TRBJ1-4; D unclear. CDR1 and CDR2 from the germline V gene are SGHRS and YFSETQ. CDR3 length: 14 amino acids. Trimming removed 5 bases from V and 0 bases from J, with 8 bases in between. The CDR3 DNA sequence: TGCGCCAGCAGTCAAGGACCAACTAATGAAAAACTGTTTTTT. Translating it yields CASSQGPTNEKLFF. The whole variable domain, filled in from reference TRBV5-1 and TRBJ1-4, reads KAGVTQTPRYLIKTRGQQVTLSCSPISGHRSVSWYQQTPGQGLQFLFEYFSETQRNKGNFPGRFSGRQFSNSRSEMNVSTLELGDSALYLCASSQGPTNEKLFFGSGTQLSVL.

The CDR3 region is CASSIGAQSGQPQHF. The DNA for the CDR3 is TGTGCCAGTAGTATAGGGGCACAGTCGGGTCAGCCCCAGCATTTT. The chain uses TRBV19 and TRBJ1-5, with D uncertain. Germline CDR1 LNHDA, CDR2 SQIVND (reference sequence). CDR3 length equals 15 residues. Trimming cost V 1 base and J 6 bases, with 13 bases left between them.

The chain joins TRBV14 to TRBJ1-1; D unclear. The CDR3 is 15 amino acids. The germline V and J ends were trimmed by 0 bases and 0 bases, with 8 bases remaining between them. The germline CDR1 and CDR2 sequences are SGHDN and FVKESK. In nucleotides, the CDR3 is TGTGCCAGCAGCCAAGATAGGTGGCTGAACACTGAAGCTTTCTTT. Its protein product is CASSQDRWLNTEAFF.

This clonotype was observed many times. The V call is TRBV20-1, the J call TRBJ1-1; D remains unclear. The CDR3 has 13 residues. Germline V gene lookup returns CDR1 DFQATT and CDR2 SNEGSKA (reference sequence). Trimming took 0 bases from V and 11 from J, leaving 16 bases between them. The CDR3 here is CSARDGGLDGAFF. The CDR3 coding sequence is TGCAGTGCTAGAGATGGTGGCCTCGATGGGGCTTTCTTT.

Only a few counts were recorded for this clonotype. The chain joins TRBV11-1 to TRBJ2-7, with TRBD1 identical over 12 bases. With V trimmed by 3 bases and J by 3 bases, 3 bases remained unmatched. This CDR3 region has 15 residues. The V gene's germline CDR1 is SGHAT and CDR2 FQDESV (reference sequence). In nucleotides, the CDR3 is TGTGCCAGCAGCTTTGGGACAGGGGGCTACTACGAGCAGTACTTC. This sequence encodes CASSFGTGGYYEQYF.

At least ten counts were recorded for this clonotype. The chain combines TRBV7-2 with TRBJ2-3, with 12 bases fitting TRBD2. Trimming took 0 bases from V and 8 from J; bases not matched to a gene: 9. The CDR3 sequence is 17 residues long. Germline CDR1 reads SGHTA; CDR2 reads FQGNSA. CDR3: CASSLAGASGRGGTQYF. In nucleotides, the CDR3 is TGTGCCAGCAGCTTAGCGGGGGCTAGCGGGAGGGGTGGTACGCAGTATTTT.